The rows below give T cell receptor beta chains drawn from one sample of a study of Graves' ophthalmopathy and Graves' hyperthyroidism. TCRdb re-analysed the multiplex PCR reads in MiXCR, keeping a single row per CDR3 protein. The sample includes 650,000 to 900,000 distinct CDR3 sequences, approximately 40% seen only once; the top ten take 40% to 45%. Material for sequencing was peripheral blood. These receptor sequences come from an adult man with Graves' ophthalmopathy. Each CDR3 is given with its conserved first and last residue. Fields, in order: D gene, V gene, J gene, CDR3 length, clone size, CDR3 DNA, CDR3 protein. D genes are given only for firm matches. Some rows have no size entry. The others give once, few or many, or a class for an expanded clone.

d_call: TRBD1
v_call: TRBV11-2
j_call: TRBJ2-5
cdr3_length: 15
clone_size: .
cdr3_nt: TGTGCCAGCAGCTCAAGAACAGGGGGCCAAGAGACCCAGTACTTC
cdr3_aa: CASSSRTGGQETQYF

d_call: .
v_call: TRBV29-1
j_call: TRBJ1-6
cdr3_length: 13
clone_size: many
cdr3_nt: TGCAGCGTTGGTATCGGCTATAATTCACCCCTCCACTTT
cdr3_aa: CSVGIGYNSPLHF

d_call: .
v_call: TRBV9
j_call: TRBJ2-5
cdr3_length: 16
clone_size: .
cdr3_nt: TGTGCCAGCAGCGTAGCTCTTCTCTCTGGCCAAGAGACCCAGTACTTC
cdr3_aa: CASSVALLSGQETQYF

d_call: .
v_call: TRBV9
j_call: TRBJ2-5
cdr3_length: 15
clone_size: few
cdr3_nt: TGTGCCAGCAGCCCCGGAACGACGGGCCAAGAGACCCAGTACTTC
cdr3_aa: CASSPGTTGQETQYF

d_call: .
v_call: TRBV2
j_call: TRBJ2-7
cdr3_length: 15
clone_size: .
cdr3_nt: TGTGCCAGCAGTGAAGATAGGAACAGCGGCGCCGAGCAGTACTTC
cdr3_aa: CASSEDRNSGAEQYF

d_call: TRBD2
v_call: TRBV20-1
j_call: TRBJ2-3
cdr3_length: 18
clone_size: .
cdr3_nt: TGCAGTGCTAGTATTGGGTCTAGCGGGAGGTTAGGCACAGATACGCAGTATTTT
cdr3_aa: CSASIGSSGRLGTDTQYF

d_call: TRBD2
v_call: TRBV7-9
j_call: TRBJ2-1
cdr3_length: 16
clone_size: once
cdr3_nt: TGTGCCAGCAGCCTAAGCGGGAGGGCGGGTTGGAATGAGCAGTTCTTC
cdr3_aa: CASSLSGRAGWNEQFF

d_call: TRBD1
v_call: TRBV20-1
j_call: TRBJ2-7
cdr3_length: 14
clone_size: .
cdr3_nt: TGCAGTGCTAGTGCAACAGGGGCATCCTACGAGCAGTACTTC
cdr3_aa: CSASATGASYEQYF

d_call: .
v_call: TRBV2
j_call: TRBJ2-7
cdr3_length: 14
clone_size: .
cdr3_nt: TGTGCCAGCAGACAAGAGAGGGGGGGCGGAGAGCAGTACTTC
cdr3_aa: CASRQERGGGEQYF

d_call: .
v_call: TRBV2
j_call: TRBJ1-2
cdr3_length: 15
clone_size: many
cdr3_nt: TGTGCCAGCAGTGAAAGTTCGGGCAGACTCTATGGCTACACCTTC
cdr3_aa: CASSESSGRLYGYTF

d_call: TRBD1
v_call: TRBV10-2
j_call: TRBJ1-5
cdr3_length: 13
clone_size: many
cdr3_nt: TGCGCCAGCAGAGGGACAGGGGGGCAGCCCCAGCATTTT
cdr3_aa: CASRGTGGQPQHF

d_call: TRBD1
v_call: TRBV19
j_call: TRBJ2-5
cdr3_length: 15
clone_size: .
cdr3_nt: TGTGCCTGGAATTCGGCAGGGGGCTTTCGAGAGACCCAGTACTTC
cdr3_aa: CAWNSAGGFRETQYF

d_call: .
v_call: TRBV15
j_call: TRBJ1-2
cdr3_length: 14
clone_size: .
cdr3_nt: TGTGCCACCAGCAGAGGAAGAGGGAACTATGGCTACACCTTC
cdr3_aa: CATSRGRGNYGYTF

d_call: TRBD1
v_call: TRBV19
j_call: TRBJ1-4
cdr3_length: 16
clone_size: .
cdr3_nt: TGTGCCAGTATGTTCCTGGGACAGGCTTCAAATGAAAAACTGTTTTTT
cdr3_aa: CASMFLGQASNEKLFF

d_call: .
v_call: TRBV2
j_call: TRBJ1-1
cdr3_length: 13
clone_size: many
cdr3_nt: TGTGCCAGCAGTGAAGGGGAGGGATCCGAAGCTTTCTTT
cdr3_aa: CASSEGEGSEAFF

d_call: TRBD1
v_call: TRBV29-1
j_call: TRBJ1-2
cdr3_length: 12
clone_size: .
cdr3_nt: TGCAACGAGGGACAGGCTAACTATGGCTACACCTTC
cdr3_aa: CNEGQANYGYTF

d_call: .
v_call: TRBV20-1
j_call: TRBJ2-5
cdr3_length: 13
clone_size: .
cdr3_nt: TGCAGTGCTAGGGGGGACGCACAAGAGACCCAGTACTTC
cdr3_aa: CSARGDAQETQYF

d_call: .
v_call: TRBV7-9
j_call: TRBJ1-1
cdr3_length: 11
clone_size: few
cdr3_nt: TGTGCCAGCAGTGACATTTCTGAAGCTTTCTTT
cdr3_aa: CASSDISEAFF

d_call: .
v_call: TRBV7-6
j_call: TRBJ1-2
cdr3_length: 15
clone_size: .
cdr3_nt: TGTGCCGGCAGCTTCAACCCCGGGACGGATCATGGCTACACCTTC
cdr3_aa: CAGSFNPGTDHGYTF

d_call: .
v_call: TRBV25-1
j_call: TRBJ1-1
cdr3_length: 13
clone_size: many
cdr3_nt: TGTGCCAGCAGTGAATTGTGGGAGACTGAAGCTTTCTTT
cdr3_aa: CASSELWETEAFF

d_call: .
v_call: TRBV20-1
j_call: TRBJ1-5
cdr3_length: 13
clone_size: .
cdr3_nt: TGCAGTGCTAGGGGTCGCGGTGTGCGGGCCCAGCATTTT
cdr3_aa: CSARGRGVRAQHF

d_call: .
v_call: TRBV6-5
j_call: TRBJ2-7
cdr3_length: 11
clone_size: few
cdr3_nt: TGTGCCAGCAGCCAGGACGGCCTCCAGTACTTC
cdr3_aa: CASSQDGLQYF

d_call: TRBD2
v_call: TRBV10-1
j_call: TRBJ2-5
cdr3_length: 15
clone_size: .
cdr3_nt: TGTGCCAGCAGTGTTAAGCGCGGGGGGCAAGAGGCCCAGTACTTC
cdr3_aa: CASSVKRGGQEAQYF

d_call: TRBD1
v_call: TRBV24-1
j_call: TRBJ1-1
cdr3_length: 14
clone_size: .
cdr3_nt: TGTGCCACCAGTGATTCGTTAGAGGGGGCGCACCCTTTCTTT
cdr3_aa: CATSDSLEGAHPFF

d_call: .
v_call: TRBV29-1
j_call: TRBJ1-2
cdr3_length: 20
clone_size: .
cdr3_nt: TGCAGCGTAGACTACCCAACAGGGAAGGAGGCTCAGGACCTAAACTGTGGCTACACCTTC
cdr3_aa: CSVDYPTGKEAQDLNCGYTF

d_call: .
v_call: TRBV25-1
j_call: TRBJ2-7
cdr3_length: 15
clone_size: .
cdr3_nt: TGTGCCAGCAGTTCCCCAGGGTCAAGCTCCTACGAGCAGTACTTC
cdr3_aa: CASSSPGSSSYEQYF

d_call: .
v_call: TRBV19
j_call: TRBJ1-1
cdr3_length: 13
clone_size: many
cdr3_nt: TGTGCCAGCTCGTTAGACAAGCACACTGAAGCTTTCTTT
cdr3_aa: CASSLDKHTEAFF

d_call: .
v_call: TRBV10-3
j_call: TRBJ2-7
cdr3_length: 13
clone_size: many
cdr3_nt: TGTGCCATCAGTGAGTCCCCGGAGGGACATCGGTACTTC
cdr3_aa: CAISESPEGHRYF

d_call: .
v_call: TRBV7-2
j_call: TRBJ2-7
cdr3_length: 13
clone_size: many
cdr3_nt: TGTGCCAGCAGCTTAGTACAGGGAGGCGAGCAGTACTTC
cdr3_aa: CASSLVQGGEQYF

d_call: .
v_call: TRBV29-1
j_call: TRBJ2-2
cdr3_length: 13
clone_size: .
cdr3_nt: TGCAGCACGCGACAGGAGGGCACCGGGGAGCTGTTTTTT
cdr3_aa: CSTRQEGTGELFF

d_call: TRBD2
v_call: TRBV7-2
j_call: TRBJ2-7
cdr3_length: 13
clone_size: few
cdr3_nt: TGTGCCAGCAGTAAGCGGGGGAGCTACGAGCAGTACTTC
cdr3_aa: CASSKRGSYEQYF

d_call: .
v_call: TRBV28
j_call: TRBJ2-5
cdr3_length: 15
clone_size: .
cdr3_nt: TGTGCCTCTAGGGGGGCGGCTATCCTCCGGGAGACCCAGTACTTC
cdr3_aa: CASRGAAILRETQYF

d_call: .
v_call: TRBV28
j_call: TRBJ2-7
cdr3_length: 12
clone_size: .
cdr3_nt: TGTGCCAGCAGCCAAAACGACAGAATGCAGTACTTC
cdr3_aa: CASSQNDRMQYF